This T cell receptor beta chain was captured in a study of shared clonotypes between healthy human individuals. Study-wide context: Ranging from 18 to 49 in age, donors were two women and a few men. Per donor, three plates held CD4 naive cells, three held CD4 memory, two held CD8 naive and one held CD8 memory.

Germline V gene lookup returns CDR1 MDHEN and CDR2 SYDVKM. V lost 6 bases and J 4 bases, leaving 8 bases between the germline ends. The CDR3 covers 12 residues. HIV-negative, healthy adults without recent acute infections or vaccinations were the donors. Here immunoSEQ multiplex PCR was the method, and the copy in TCRdb shows in-frame clones only, minus some. The table has approximately 980,000 clones, around 80% seen once. The chain couples TRBV28 to TRBJ2-3; D remains ambiguous. This TCR came from a man aged 18 to 30 in good health. The sequenced sample was memory CD4+ T cells sorted from blood. The subset denotes: CD45RA-negative fraction. CDR3 loop: CASSPVPDTQYF. The CDR3 DNA is TGTGCCAGCAGCCCCGTCCCAGATACGCAGTATTTT.